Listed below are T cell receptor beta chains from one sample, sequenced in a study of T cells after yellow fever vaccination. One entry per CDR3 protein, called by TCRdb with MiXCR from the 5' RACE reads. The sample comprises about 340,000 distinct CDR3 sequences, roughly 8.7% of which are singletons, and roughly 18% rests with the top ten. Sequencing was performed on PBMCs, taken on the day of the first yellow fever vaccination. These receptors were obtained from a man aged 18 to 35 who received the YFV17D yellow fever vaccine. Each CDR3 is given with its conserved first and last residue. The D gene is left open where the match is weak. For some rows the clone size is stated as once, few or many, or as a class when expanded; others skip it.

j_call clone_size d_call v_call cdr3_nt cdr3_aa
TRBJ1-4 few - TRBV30 TGTGCCTGGAGTGTAAATGCGGCAGGGAAGGGAAAACTGTTTTTT CAWSVNAAGKGKLFF
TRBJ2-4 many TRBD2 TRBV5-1 TGCGCCAGCAGCTTTCGCGGGGGGGCAGAAAACATTCAGTACTTC CASSFRGGAENIQYF
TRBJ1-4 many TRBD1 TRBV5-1 TGCGCCAGCAGCCCCCACGGACAGGGAACGCCTAATGAAAAACTGTTTTTT CASSPHGQGTPNEKLFF
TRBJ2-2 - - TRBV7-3 TGTGCCAGCAGTATAAATCCAGGGGGGCTGAACACCGGGGAGCTGTTTTTT CASSINPGGLNTGELFF
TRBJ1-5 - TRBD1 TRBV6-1 TGTGCCAGCAGACCAGGGGGCGCCGGCAATCAGCCCCAGCATTTT CASRPGGAGNQPQHF
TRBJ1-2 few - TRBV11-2 TGTGCCAGCAGCTTAGAACAGTATGGCTACACCTTC CASSLEQYGYTF
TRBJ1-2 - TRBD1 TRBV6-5 TGTGCCAGCAGTTACATACAGGGGGAAATGTATAACTATGGCTACACCTTC CASSYIQGEMYNYGYTF
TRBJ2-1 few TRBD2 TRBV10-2 TGCGCCAGCCTGGGGCTAGCGGGGGCGCGGAATGAGCAGTTCTTC CASLGLAGARNEQFF
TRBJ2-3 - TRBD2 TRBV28 TGTGCCAGCAGTTTGTCCCCCTGGCGGGGGGCAGATACGCAGTATTTT CASSLSPWRGADTQYF
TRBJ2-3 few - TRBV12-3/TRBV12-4 TGTGCCAGCAGTTCCTTCCTAGCGATCGGCGCAGATACGCAGTATTTT CASSSFLAIGADTQYF
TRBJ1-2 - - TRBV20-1 TGCAGTGCTAGGGCAGGGGAGGGTTCCTATGGCTACACCTTC CSARAGEGSYGYTF
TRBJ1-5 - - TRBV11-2 TGTGCCAGCAGCTTAGATATGGGACACAATCAGCCCCAGCATTTT CASSLDMGHNQPQHF
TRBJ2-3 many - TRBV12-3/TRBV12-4 TGTGCCAGCAGTTCTGCGGGGAAGTATGATACGCAGTATTTT CASSSAGKYDTQYF
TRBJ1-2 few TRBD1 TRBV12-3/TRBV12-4 TGTGCCAGCAGTTACTCCGGACAGGGGTACTATGGCTACACCTTC CASSYSGQGYYGYTF
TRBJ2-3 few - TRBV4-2 TGTGCCAGCAGCGTACATGAAAACCGGGACCCTGGCACAGATACGCAGTATTTT CASSVHENRDPGTDTQYF
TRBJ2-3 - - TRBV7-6 TGTGCCAGCAGCTTATTAGGAGGGGAGGCTGCGGGGGCTGACACAGATACGCAGTATTTT CASSLLGGEAAGADTDTQYF
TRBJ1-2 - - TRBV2 TGTGCCAGCAGTGAGACTGGGAAGAGTTATGGCTACACCTTC CASSETGKSYGYTF
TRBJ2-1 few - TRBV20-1 TGCAGTGCTCTCAGCGTCGATGAGCAGTTCTTC CSALSVDEQFF
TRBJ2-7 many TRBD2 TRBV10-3 TGTGCCATCACGGCTAGCGGGGCCTACGAGCAGTACTTC CAITASGAYEQYF
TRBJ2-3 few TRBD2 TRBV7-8 TGTGCCAGCAGCTTAGGGCTAGCGCGGGGGGTCCCAGATACGCAGTATTTT CASSLGLARGVPDTQYF
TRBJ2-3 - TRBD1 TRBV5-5 TGTGCCAGCAGCTTGGCCACAGGGGGTGTTACGCAGTATTTT CASSLATGGVTQYF
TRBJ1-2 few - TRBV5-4 TGTGCCAGCAGCGCTCCCAGCGGCTATGGCTACACCTTC CASSAPSGYGYTF
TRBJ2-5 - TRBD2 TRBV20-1 TGCAGTGCTGAAAGTGGGGGGGGCCAAGAGACCCAGTACTTC CSAESGGGQETQYF
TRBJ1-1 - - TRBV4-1 TGCGCCAGCAGCCCCCACGAGGGTTCCCCTGAAGCTTTCTTT CASSPHEGSPEAFF
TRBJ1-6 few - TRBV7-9 TGTGCCAGCAAGTATACTCATAATTCACCCCTCCACTTT CASKYTHNSPLHF
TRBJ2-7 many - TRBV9 TGTGCCAGCAGCCCAAGACCCTACGAGCAGTACTTC CASSPRPYEQYF
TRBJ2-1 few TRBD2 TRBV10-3 TGTGCCACCCTGACTAGCCGAAGCTCCTACAATGAGCAGTTCTTC CATLTSRSSYNEQFF